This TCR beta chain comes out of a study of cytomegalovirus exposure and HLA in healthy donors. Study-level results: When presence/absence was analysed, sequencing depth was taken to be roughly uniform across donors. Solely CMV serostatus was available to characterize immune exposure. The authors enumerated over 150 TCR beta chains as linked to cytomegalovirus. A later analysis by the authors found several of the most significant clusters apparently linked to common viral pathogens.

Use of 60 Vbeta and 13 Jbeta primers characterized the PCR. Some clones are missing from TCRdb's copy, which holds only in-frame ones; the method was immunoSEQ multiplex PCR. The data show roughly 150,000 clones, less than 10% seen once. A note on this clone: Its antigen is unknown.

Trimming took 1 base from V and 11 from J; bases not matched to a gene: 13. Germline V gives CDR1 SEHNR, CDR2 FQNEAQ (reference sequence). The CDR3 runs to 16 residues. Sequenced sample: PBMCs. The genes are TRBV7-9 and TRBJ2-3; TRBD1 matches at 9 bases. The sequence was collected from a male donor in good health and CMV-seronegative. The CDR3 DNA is TGTGCCAGCAGCTTAGGGACAGGGGTTCTCTTGTGGGGGCAGTATTTT. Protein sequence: CASSLGTGVLLWGQYF.